A selection of T cell receptor beta chains follows, all from one sample in a study of control samples from healthy donors and cancer patients. Measured with immunoSEQ multiplex PCR; TCRdb has only the in-frame clones, and not every one. Of 150,000 to 200,000 clones in the sample, nearly 90% are singletons; the top ten hold around 1.5%. Sequenced input: blood. The source is a woman between 50 and 59 years old in good health. Both conserved end residues are part of each CDR3. Fields, in order: J gene, V gene, D gene, clone size, CDR3 length, CDR3 DNA, CDR3 protein. A D gene is named only where the DNA matches it firmly. Clone size, where shown, is once, few, many, or a class for clones that have expanded.

TRBJ2-1 TRBV6-1 - once 11 TGTGCCAGCAGTGATGTGAATGAGCAGTTCTTC CASSDVNEQFF
TRBJ2-1 TRBV6-5 - - 15 TGTGCCAGCAGTTATTCGAGGCGGACGATCGGTGAGCAGTTCTTC CASSYSRRTIGEQFF
TRBJ2-3 TRBV7-2 TRBD2 once 17 TGTGCCAGCAGCCCCTACCGGGGGTCGGGGGGGGTGGATACGCAGTATTTT CASSPYRGSGGVDTQYF
TRBJ2-2 TRBV24-1 - - 12 TGTGCCACCAGTTGGGACACCGGGGAGCTGTTTTTT CATSWDTGELFF
TRBJ1-2 TRBV18 - - 13 TGTGCCAGCTCACCAGACCCAAACTATGGCTACACCTTC CASSPDPNYGYTF
TRBJ2-3 TRBV27 - - 14 TGTGCCAGCAGTTGGACACCAACCACAGATACGCAGTATTTT CASSWTPTTDTQYF
TRBJ1-1 TRBV18 - - 14 TGTGCCAGCTCAGCGCTTGAGGGTGACACTGAAGCTTTCTTT CASSALEGDTEAFF
TRBJ1-4 TRBV18 TRBD1 - 15 TGTGCCAGCTCACCAAACGTACAGGGGACCGAAAAACTGTTTTTT CASSPNVQGTEKLFF
TRBJ2-3 TRBV5-4 TRBD2 - 16 TGTGCCAGCAGCTTGGTGGGGCGGGGGGGCACAGATACGCAGTATTTT CASSLVGRGGTDTQYF
TRBJ1-1 TRBV4-1 - - 14 TGCGCCAGCAGCCAAGAAGTCCTCAACACTGAAGCTTTCTTT CASSQEVLNTEAFF
TRBJ1-4 TRBV24-1 - - 13 TGTGCCACCAGTACCGGGGCTAATGAAAAACTGTTTTTT CATSTGANEKLFF
TRBJ2-7 TRBV9 TRBD1 - 16 TGTGCCAGCAGCGCGGCCCCCGGGACAGGGGTCGACGAGCAGTACTTC CASSAAPGTGVDEQYF
TRBJ2-1 TRBV5-8 - once 11 TGTGCCAGCACCGGGGCAGCAGGGCAGTTCTTC CASTGAAGQFF
TRBJ2-7 TRBV7-9 - - 15 TGTGCCAGCAGCCTAGACACCTGGAGCTCCTACGAGCAGTACTTC CASSLDTWSSYEQYF
TRBJ1-3 TRBV28 - once 14 TGTGCCAGCAGTTCAGGGATCCCTGGAAACACCATATATTTT CASSSGIPGNTIYF
TRBJ1-2 TRBV5-5 TRBD1 - 14 TGTGCCAGCAGCCTGGACAGGGGGAACTATGGCTACACCTTC CASSLDRGNYGYTF
TRBJ1-3 TRBV6-5 - - 14 TGTGCCAGCGAAACAGGGTTAAGTGGAAACACCATATATTTT CASETGLSGNTIYF
TRBJ1-6 TRBV27 TRBD1 - 16 TGTGCCAGCAGTTTCGCGGACAGGGGGTATAATTCACCCCTCCACTTT CASSFADRGYNSPLHF
TRBJ1-3 TRBV5-1 - - 16 TGCGCCAGCAGCGGCAGGAGAGATTTCTCTGGAAACACCATATATTTT CASSGRRDFSGNTIYF
TRBJ2-7 TRBV7-2 TRBD1 - 15 TGTGCCAGCAGCTTAGCGTCACAGGGGGCCGCCGAGCAGTACTTC CASSLASQGAAEQYF
TRBJ1-2 TRBV30 - - 15 TGTGCCTGGAGTGTAGAGGCTGCGGGGTCCTATGGCTACACCTTC CAWSVEAAGSYGYTF
TRBJ2-1 TRBV28 TRBD1 - 16 TGTGCCAGCAGTTCACCCGAGACAGGGGGAAACAATGAGCAGTTCTTC CASSSPETGGNNEQFF
TRBJ2-2 TRBV5-6 - - 16 TGTGCCAGCAGCTTGATACAGAGATCGAACACCGGGGAGCTGTTTTTT CASSLIQRSNTGELFF
TRBJ1-1 TRBV30 - - 13 TGTGCCTGGAGTGTACAGAGGGGCACTGAAGCTTTCTTT CAWSVQRGTEAFF
TRBJ2-7 TRBV4-3 TRBD1 many 15 TGCGCCAGCAGCCAGGTCCGGGACAGCTCCTACGAGCAGTACTTC CASSQVRDSSYEQYF
TRBJ1-5 TRBV28 TRBD1 - 16 TGTGCCAGCAGTTTATATACAGGGGTAGCGAATCAGCCCCAGCATTTT CASSLYTGVANQPQHF
TRBJ1-6 TRBV27 - - 15 TGTGCCAGCAGTCCGACGGGGATTCATAATTCACCCCTCCACTTT CASSPTGIHNSPLHF
TRBJ1-2 TRBV14 - once 15 TGTGCCAGCAGCCAAGATTGGGGTTTTGGCTATGGCTACACCTTC CASSQDWGFGYGYTF
TRBJ2-2 TRBV6-1 - - 16 TGTGCCAGCAGTGAACAAGGCCCGGGATTATCCGGGGAGCTGTTTTTT CASSEQGPGLSGELFF
TRBJ2-6 TRBV5-1 TRBD1 - 18 TGCGCCAGCAGCTGGGGGGACAGGGTCCCCTCTGGGGCCAACGTCCTGACTTTC CASSWGDRVPSGANVLTF
TRBJ1-2 TRBV27 - - 13 TGTGCCAGCAGTTTAAGGGGATCCTTGGGCTACACCTTC CASSLRGSLGYTF
TRBJ2-5 TRBV30 TRBD2 - 15 TGTGCCTGGATTAAATCTAGCGGGAGCGCGGGGACCCAGTACTTC CAWIKSSGSAGTQYF
TRBJ2-5 TRBV15 TRBD2 - 13 TGTGCCACCAGCAGAGGGGGGGGAGAGACCCAGTACTTC CATSRGGGETQYF
TRBJ2-5 TRBV7-2 TRBD2 - 15 TGTGCCAGCAGCTTAGTTAAGACTAGCTGGGAGACCCAGTACTTC CASSLVKTSWETQYF
TRBJ2-2 TRBV15 - - 17 TGTGCCACCAGCAGGTTTCAGGGAATTGCTTATGCCGGGGAGCTGTTTTTT CATSRFQGIAYAGELFF
TRBJ1-4 TRBV3-1/TRBV3-2 - - 15 TGTGCCAGCAGCCAAGATCAGGGGTTCGGGGAAAAACTGTTTTTT CASSQDQGFGEKLFF
TRBJ2-7 TRBV27 TRBD1 - 14 TGTGCCAGCAGTGTAAGGGGGCCCTCCTACGAGCAGTACTTC CASSVRGPSYEQYF
TRBJ2-7 TRBV5-6 - - 14 TGTGCCAGCAGCTTGGTCGGCCGGGTCAACGAGCAGTACTTC CASSLVGRVNEQYF
TRBJ1-1 TRBV9 TRBD1 - 16 TGTGCCAGCAGCGTAGAGTACAGGGGCGGGAACACTGAAGCTTTCTTT CASSVEYRGGNTEAFF
TRBJ2-2 TRBV27 TRBD2 - 15 TGTGCCAGCAGATCACTCGCTAGCGGGACCGGGGAGCTGTTTTTT CASRSLASGTGELFF
TRBJ2-3 TRBV3-1/TRBV3-2 TRBD2 - 15 TGTGCCAGCAGCTACACTAGCGGGGGCACAGATACGCAGTATTTT CASSYTSGGTDTQYF
TRBJ1-1 TRBV9 - - 13 TGTGCCAGCAGCGTAGGAATGAACACTGAAGCTTTCTTT CASSVGMNTEAFF
TRBJ1-2 TRBV6-1 - - 13 TGTGCCAGCAGTGAGGACATAAACTATGGCTACACCTTC CASSEDINYGYTF
TRBJ1-5 TRBV6-5 - - 12 TGTGCCAGCAGTCACCCCGGTCAGCTCCAGCATTTT CASSHPGQLQHF
TRBJ2-2 TRBV7-6 - - 17 TGTGCCAGCAGCCCCCTGAGTACAGGAAAGTACACCGGGGAGCTGTTTTTT CASSPLSTGKYTGELFF
TRBJ1-5 TRBV28 - - 16 TGTGCCAGCGACGGCCTGGGATCATATAGCAATCAGCCCCAGCATTTT CASDGLGSYSNQPQHF